These 16 T cell receptor beta chains came from one sample sequenced in a study of shared clonotypes between healthy human individuals. Profiling relied on immunoSEQ multiplex PCR, and the TCRdb table lists in-frame clones only, not all of them. The sample contains about 1 million clones, about 75% of which appear only once. Sequencing was done on a sample of memory CD4+ T cells sorted from blood. Documented subset: CD45RA-negative fraction. The receptor set was obtained from a man younger than 30 in good health.

This chain links TRBV18 with TRBJ1-6, with unresolved D. The CDR3 runs to 13 residues. Germline CDR1 and CDR2: KGHSH and LQKENI. Deletions cut 1 base from V and 8 bases from J, with 6 bases between. The CDR3 DNA follows: TGTGCCAGCTCACCACTTATGGATTCACCCCTCCACTTT. Translating gives CASSPLMDSPLHF.

The J gene is TRBJ1-5, the V gene TRBV2; TRBD1 might be the D (5 bases). Trimming pared 6 bases from V and 7 bases from J, leaving 16 bases between. The CDR3 totals 14 residues. Germline V gene sequence: CDR1 SNHLY, CDR2 FYNNEI. This chain's CDR3 is CASRELKGPQPQHF. The CDR3 region has the DNA TGTGCCAGCAGGGAACTTAAGGGGCCGCAGCCCCAGCATTTT.

The chain employs TRBV6-5 and TRBJ1-1; weak D call: TRBD1 (5 bases). The CDR3 spans 14 residues. The V gene's germline CDR1 is MNHEY and CDR2 SVGAGI. Trimming removed 5 bases at V and 11 bases at J, with 21 bases between. The CDR3, as DNA: TGTGCCAGCAGTACGCGGGACGCCATTAGGCGGGCTTTCTTT. Residues: CASSTRDAIRRAFF.

The CDR3 nucleotides are TGTGCCAGCTCAGCCCAGGGAGCTGAAGCTTTCTTT. The encoded protein is CASSAQGAEAFF. The chain links TRBV18 to TRBJ1-1, with D perhaps matching TRBD1 (5 bases). Germline CDR1 and CDR2: KGHSH and LQKENI. V was clipped by 5 bases and J by 6 bases, with 10 bases between them. This CDR3 is 12 amino acids long.

The chain recombines TRBV5-1 with TRBJ1-6, with 7 nucleotides matching TRBD1. CDR3 length equals 14 residues. V shed 4 bases, J shed 6 bases, and the junction held 4 bases outside the gene matches. CDR1 and CDR2 from the germline V gene are SGHRS and YFSETQ. CDR3 coding DNA: TGCGCCAGCAGCCAACAGGGGTCTAATTCACCCCTCCACTTT. Amino acids: CASSQQGSNSPLHF.

The chain combines TRBV29-1 with TRBJ1-4; the match to TRBD1 covers 7 bases. Germline loops: CDR1 SQVTM, CDR2 ANQGSEA. The CDR3 is made up of 13 amino acids. V lost 6 bases, J lost 3 bases, and 4 bases stayed unmatched. CDR3 DNA sequence: TGCAGCGTGGGGGACAGCCCTAATGAAAAACTGTTTTTT. Its translation: CSVGDSPNEKLFF. Full variable domain (outside the CDR3, taken from reference TRBV29-1 and TRBJ1-4): SAVISQKPSRDICQRGTSLTIQCQVDSQVTMMFWYRQQPGQSLTLIATANQGSEATYESGFVIDKFPISRPNLTFSTLTVSNMSPEDSSIYLCSVGDSPNEKLFFGSGTQLSVL.

The J gene is TRBJ1-4, the V gene TRBV7-9; D might be TRBD1 (5 bases). V dropped 2 bases and J dropped 7 bases, with 14 bases sitting between them. Germline V gene sequence: CDR1 SEHNR, CDR2 FQNEAQ (reference sequence). This CDR3 is built from 15 residues. CDR3 in amino acids: CASSLLLLGAEKLFF. CDR3 in DNA: TGTGCCAGCAGCTTACTTCTTTTAGGGGCTGAAAAACTGTTTTTT.

The genes are TRBV5-1 and TRBJ1-2, with D possibly matching TRBD1 (5 bases). The V and J ends lost 4 bases and 8 bases respectively, with 18 bases between them. The CDR3 has 14 residues. The germline gives CDR1 SGHRS, CDR2 YFSETQ. The CDR3 DNA follows: TGCGCCAGCAGCGTGGCGCGGGGGGTGGAAGGCTACACCTTC. Protein sequence: CASSVARGVEGYTF.

The gene calls are TRBV5-1 and TRBJ2-1; D might be TRBD2 (6 bases). The CDR3 consists of 16 residues. Trimming took off 4 bases at V and 8 bases at J, with 22 bases between the two ends. Germline lookup yields CDR1 SGHRS and CDR2 YFSETQ. The CDR3 loop reads CASSLLAGRGGDEQFF. The CDR3 nucleotides read TGCGCCAGCAGCCTACTCGCGGGGAGAGGTGGCGATGAGCAGTTCTTC.

This clone was seen once. The genes are TRBV19 and TRBJ1-2; unclear D gene. V was clipped by 1 base and J by 8 bases, with 14 bases between them. CDR3 length: 14 residues. Germline-derived CDR1 and CDR2 are LNHDA and SQIVND (reference sequence). The CDR3 spells CASSIGGRLEGYTF. CDR3 bases: TGTGCCAGTAGTATAGGAGGCCGGTTGGAGGGCTACACCTTC.

J is TRBJ2-5 and V is TRBV19; TRBD1 matches at 12 bases. The CDR3 consists of 15 residues. J was trimmed by 7 bases and V by 8 bases; bases with no gene match: 11. CDR1 LNHDA and CDR2 SQIVND come from the germline V gene (reference sequence). This CDR3 reads CASRHPGQGAGTQYF. The DNA for the CDR3 is TGTGCCAGTCGCCATCCGGGACAGGGGGCCGGGACCCAGTACTTC.

This sequence joins TRBV23-1 and TRBJ1-5; D remains unclear. TRBV23-1 is an ORF, with its function uncertain. This CDR3 contains 15 residues. The V end was cut by 2 bases, the J end by 4 bases, with 12 bases between. The CDR3 DNA follows: TGCGCCAGCAGTCAAAGGTCAGCTAAAAATCAGCCCCAGCATTTT. Translated: CASSQRSAKNQPQHF.

This chain connects TRBV2 to TRBJ1-6; TRBD1 agrees at 7 bases. V shed 7 bases and J 13 bases; nucleotides not matched to a gene: 7. CDR1 SNHLY and CDR2 FYNNEI come from the germline V gene. CDR3 length: 12 amino acids. CDR3 protein: CASTVDRRPLHF. The CDR3, as DNA: TGTGCCAGCACTGTGGACAGGCGGCCCCTCCACTTT.

The CDR3 protein is CASSNHGNQPQHF. Written as DNA, the CDR3 is TGTGCCAGCAGCAATCATGGCAATCAGCCCCAGCATTTT. This chain joins TRBV6-5 and TRBJ1-5; the D is unclear. Germline CDR1 is MNHEY and CDR2 is SVGAGI. This CDR3 region has 13 residues. Trimming removed 6 bases from V and 2 bases from J, with 8 bases in between.

The chain carries TRBV4-1 and TRBJ2-5; D might be TRBD2 (8 bases). Germline V gives CDR1 MGHRA, CDR2 YSYEKL. CDR3 size: 17 residues. The ends were cut back, 4 bases at V and 1 base at J, with 19 bases in the middle. As DNA, the CDR3 is TGCGCCAGCAGCCCAGGGGGTAGCGGGGAACCCCAAGAGACCCAGTACTTC. This encodes CASSPGGSGEPQETQYF.

This chain joins TRBV19 and TRBJ2-1, with D perhaps matching TRBD1 (6 bases). The germline V and J ends were trimmed by 0 bases and 1 base, with 7 bases remaining between them. CDR3 length: 15 amino acids. CDR1 LNHDA and CDR2 SQIVND come from the germline V gene (reference sequence). CDR3 residues: CASSIEGASYNEQFF. The DNA of the CDR3 is TGTGCCAGTAGTATAGAGGGGGCATCCTACAATGAGCAGTTCTTC.